These T cell receptor beta chains were read from a single sample in a study of T cell responses to AZD1222 COVID-19 vaccine. Libraries were prepared by immunoSEQ multiplex PCR; TCRdb keeps only in-frame clonotypes and omits some of them. The table lists 150,000 to 200,000 clones, 88% of them singletons. The starting material was peripheral blood, obtained 28 days after the second AZD1222 dose. These receptors all stem from an adult who received the AZD1222 COVID-19 vaccine. Both conserved end residues are part of each CDR3. A D gene is named only where the DNA matches it firmly. Where a row states a size, it is once, few, many or the class of an expanded clone; other rows omit it.

v_call	j_call	clone_size	d_call	cdr3_nt	cdr3_aa
TRBV18	TRBJ2-1	-	TRBD2	TGTGCCAGCTCATTGGGACTAGCGGACAATGAGCAGTTCTTC	CASSLGLADNEQFF
TRBV5-6	TRBJ2-5	-	TRBD2	TGTGCCAGCAGCTTAATGGGCGGGGGGGCCGTGGAGACCCAGTACTTC	CASSLMGGGAVETQYF
TRBV6-5	TRBJ2-7	-	-	TGTGCCAGCAGTTACATTGACTACGAGCAGTACTTC	CASSYIDYEQYF
TRBV30	TRBJ1-2	few	-	TGTGCCTCACAGGTAGAGAACGACTATGGCTACACCTTC	CASQVENDYGYTF
TRBV2	TRBJ2-1	-	-	TGTGCCAGCAGCGGGGGTAAGAACGGGGCAGGCAATGAGCAGTTCTTC	CASSGGKNGAGNEQFF
TRBV29-1	TRBJ2-7	-	-	TGCAGCGTTGGCCGGGGGCTCAGGTACGAGCAGTACTTC	CSVGRGLRYEQYF
TRBV5-4	TRBJ1-6	-	TRBD1	TGTGCCAGCAGCACCCGGGACAGGTATAATTCACCCCTCCACTTT	CASSTRDRYNSPLHF
TRBV7-3	TRBJ2-2	once	-	TGTGCCAGCAGCCCTGTAGGGGACACCGGGGAGCTGTTTTTT	CASSPVGDTGELFF
TRBV7-7	TRBJ2-3	-	-	TGTGCCAGCAGCTTAGGTCCCCAGGATACGCAGTATTTT	CASSLGPQDTQYF
TRBV28	TRBJ1-2	-	-	TGTGCCAGCAGTTCCGGGTGGGGCTACACCTTC	CASSSGWGYTF
TRBV7-8	TRBJ2-5	-	TRBD2	TGTGCCAGCAGCCCCTATGGGCGGGGGGGCCGGGAGACCCAGTACTTC	CASSPYGRGGRETQYF
TRBV7-2	TRBJ2-7	-	-	TGTGCCAGCAGCAAAGGGAACTCCTACGAGCAGTACTTC	CASSKGNSYEQYF
TRBV11-2	TRBJ2-2	-	-	TGTGCCAGCAGCAGGGGCTTGGCGGGGCCAGGCACCGGGGAGCTGTTTTTT	CASSRGLAGPGTGELFF
TRBV6-5	TRBJ2-7	-	TRBD2	TGTGCCAGCAGTTACGAGCGGGGGTTCTCCTACGAGCAGTACTTC	CASSYERGFSYEQYF
TRBV19	TRBJ1-1	once	-	TGTGCCAGTAACCGGAATGGGAACACTGAAGCTTTCTTT	CASNRNGNTEAFF
TRBV23-1	TRBJ2-2	-	TRBD1	TGCGCCAGCAGCCATTCACTCGGGGACAGGGGCACCGGGGAGCTGTTTTTT	CASSHSLGDRGTGELFF
TRBV7-6	TRBJ1-4	-	TRBD1	TGTGCCAGCAGCGCAGGGACAGGGTTTGCAACTAATGAAAAACTGTTTTTT	CASSAGTGFATNEKLFF
TRBV4-1	TRBJ1-5	-	-	TGCGCCAGCAGCCAATCCGGGAATCAGCCCCAGCATTTT	CASSQSGNQPQHF
TRBV5-1	TRBJ1-6	-	-	TGCGCCAGCAGGCGAAGGGGAGATAATTCACCCCTCCACTTT	CASRRRGDNSPLHF
TRBV19	TRBJ2-7	once	TRBD2	TGTGCCAGTAGTAAAGGGACTAGCGGGGGTTTCGAGCAGTACTTC	CASSKGTSGGFEQYF
TRBV6-5	TRBJ1-1	-	-	TGTGCCAGCAGTTACGGAGGGGCGGAGACTGAAGCTTTCTTT	CASSYGGAETEAFF
TRBV5-1	TRBJ2-7	-	-	TGCGCCAGCAGCTTGCTTCCTAGCTCCTACGAGCAGTACTTC	CASSLLPSSYEQYF
TRBV19	TRBJ1-3	once	-	TGTGCCAGTAGTATACAGCGATCCTGGGAGAACACCATATATTTT	CASSIQRSWENTIYF
TRBV6-5	TRBJ2-5	-	TRBD2	TGTGCCAGCAGTTCTCTTAGCGGGGGCCTACAAGAGACCCAGTACTTC	CASSSLSGGLQETQYF
TRBV5-1	TRBJ2-5	-	-	TGCGCCAGCAGCTTGGGGGGGATCCCTCAAGAGACCCAGTACTTC	CASSLGGIPQETQYF
TRBV6-5	TRBJ2-4	-	-	TGTGCCAGCAGCCCCTCGACTCGGAACATTCAGTACTTC	CASSPSTRNIQYF
TRBV3-1/TRBV3-2	TRBJ1-4	-	-	TGTGCCAGCAGCCAAGATTGGGAGGGACTGTTTTTT	CASSQDWEGLFF
TRBV5-1	TRBJ1-5	-	-	TGCGCCAGCAGCTTGGACGGACAGACTAATCAGCCCCAGCATTTT	CASSLDGQTNQPQHF
TRBV5-6	TRBJ2-5	-	-	TGTGCCAGCAGCTTGGTCACAGCGCAAGAGACCCAGTACTTC	CASSLVTAQETQYF
TRBV25-1	TRBJ1-2	-	TRBD1	TGTGCCAGCAGGGACACGGACAGGGCCCCCTATGGCTACACCTTC	CASRDTDRAPYGYTF
TRBV9	TRBJ1-4	-	-	TGTGCCAGCAGCGTCGCGGGGGGAGGTGAAAAACTGTTTTTT	CASSVAGGGEKLFF
TRBV19	TRBJ1-4	-	-	TGTGCCAGTAAACCCACACGACGAGTTGAAAAACTGTTTTTT	CASKPTRRVEKLFF
TRBV10-3	TRBJ2-3	-	TRBD2	TGTGCCATCAGTGGGGGAACTAGCGGAGTCCTTAGCACAGATACGCAGTATTTT	CAISGGTSGVLSTDTQYF
TRBV15	TRBJ2-7	-	-	TGTGCCACCAGCAGGACAGGACTCTCCTACGAGCAGTACTTC	CATSRTGLSYEQYF
TRBV6-5	TRBJ1-1	few	-	TGTGCCAGCAGACCACAGGGCCAGAACACTGAAGCTTTCTTT	CASRPQGQNTEAFF
TRBV10-3	TRBJ1-2	-	-	TGTGCCATCAGTGAGTCAAGGCAGGGAAGGGACTATGGCTACACCTTC	CAISESRQGRDYGYTF
TRBV28	TRBJ1-4	-	-	TGTGCCAGCAGGGATGCGGTGGAAAAACTGTTTTTT	CASRDAVEKLFF
TRBV19	TRBJ2-7	-	-	TGTGCCAGTAGTGGGTCTGGCTTATCCTACGAGCAGTACTTC	CASSGSGLSYEQYF
TRBV18	TRBJ1-3	-	-	TGTGCCAGCTCACCGGGACCCCCGAGCTCTGGAAACACCATATATTTT	CASSPGPPSSGNTIYF
TRBV5-8	TRBJ1-5	-	-	TGTGCCAGCAGCTTGCGGGATTCCGGCAATCAGCCCCAGCATTTT	CASSLRDSGNQPQHF
TRBV5-8	TRBJ2-3	once	TRBD1	TGTGCCAGCAGCTTGTTTTTGGGACAGGGGCCCCAGGTCCCCACAGATACGCAGTATTTT	CASSLFLGQGPQVPTDTQYF
TRBV5-6	TRBJ1-6	-	TRBD1	TGTGCCAGCAGCTTGGCCCGACAGGGGTGGCAGTCACCCCTCCACTTT	CASSLARQGWQSPLHF
TRBV5-1	TRBJ2-2	-	TRBD1	TGCGCCAGCAGCTTGTGGCAGGGGGCCGGCACCGGGGAGCTGTTTTTT	CASSLWQGAGTGELFF
TRBV6-2/TRBV6-3	TRBJ2-1	-	-	TGTGCCAGCAGTTACTCGACGACGTCAAGGGCGCGTTACCCCTACAATGAGCAGTTCTTC	CASSYSTTSRARYPYNEQFF
TRBV7-9	TRBJ2-7	-	-	TGTGCCAGCAGCTTAATAGGGGCCGGGTACGAGCAGTACTTC	CASSLIGAGYEQYF
TRBV7-3	TRBJ2-1	-	TRBD1	TGTGCCAGCAGCCCCTCGACAGGGGGTTCCTACAATGAGCAGTTCTTC	CASSPSTGGSYNEQFF